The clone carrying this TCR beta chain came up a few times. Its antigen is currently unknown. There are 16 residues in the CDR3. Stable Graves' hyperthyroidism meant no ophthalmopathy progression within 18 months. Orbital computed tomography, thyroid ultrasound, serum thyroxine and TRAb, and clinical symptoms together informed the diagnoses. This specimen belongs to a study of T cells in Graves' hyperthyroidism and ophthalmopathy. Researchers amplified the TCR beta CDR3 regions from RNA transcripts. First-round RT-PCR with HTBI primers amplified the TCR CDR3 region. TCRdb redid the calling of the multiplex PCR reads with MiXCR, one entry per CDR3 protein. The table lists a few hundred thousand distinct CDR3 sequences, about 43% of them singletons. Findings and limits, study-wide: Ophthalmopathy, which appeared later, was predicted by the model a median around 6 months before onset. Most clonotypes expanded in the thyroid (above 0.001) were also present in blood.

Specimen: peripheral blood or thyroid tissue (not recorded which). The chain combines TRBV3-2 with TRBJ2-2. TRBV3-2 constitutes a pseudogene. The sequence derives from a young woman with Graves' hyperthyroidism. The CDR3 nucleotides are TGTGCCAGCAGCCAAGAATGGGGTGCGAACACCGGGGAGCTGTTTTTT. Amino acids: CASSQEWGANTGELFF.